A selection of T cell receptor beta chains follows, all from one sample in a study of a mutant IDH1 vaccine in newly diagnosed glioma. Their antigen targets remain unknown. The table came from immunoSEQ multiplex PCR; TCRdb's copy has only in-frame clones and leaves some out. The sample consists of around 20,000 clones, approximately 89% of them appearing once. This sample comprised PBMCs, obtained from a glioma patient whose treatment included an IDH1 peptide vaccine. Source of these receptors: a woman aged 40 to 50 with glioma. CDR3s leave out the opening cysteine and the closing phenylalanine or tryptophan. Size tells how often a clone was seen (once, few, many) or the class of an expanded clone, and some rows leave it out.

v_gene: TRBV15; j_gene: TRBJ2-5; abundance: NA; CDR3aa: ATSRGGNSETQY
v_gene: TRBV15; j_gene: TRBJ2-1; abundance: NA; CDR3aa: ATKTGQVWEDEYNEQF
v_gene: TRBV25-1; j_gene: TRBJ2-1; abundance: NA; CDR3aa: ASSEVGQAIYNEQF
v_gene: TRBV4-3; j_gene: TRBJ1-2; abundance: NA; CDR3aa: ASSPNSGFYGYT
v_gene: TRBV6-5; j_gene: TRBJ2-3; abundance: NA; CDR3aa: ASSPPGLPDTQY
v_gene: TRBV4-1; j_gene: TRBJ2-7; abundance: NA; CDR3aa: ASSHGLGTGVPYEQY
v_gene: TRBV2; j_gene: TRBJ2-7; abundance: NA; CDR3aa: ASSDRPRGGEQY
v_gene: TRBV30; j_gene: TRBJ2-3; abundance: NA; CDR3aa: ACVKGAGTDTQY
v_gene: TRBV7-2; j_gene: TRBJ2-7; abundance: NA; CDR3aa: ASSRGSRGNYEQY
v_gene: TRBV7-9; j_gene: TRBJ1-3; abundance: NA; CDR3aa: ASSPWGGGATISGNTIY
v_gene: TRBV7-8; j_gene: TRBJ2-7; abundance: NA; CDR3aa: ASSLVSYEQY
v_gene: TRBV20-1; j_gene: TRBJ2-3; abundance: NA; CDR3aa: RMDSQNTQY
v_gene: TRBV4-1; j_gene: TRBJ1-3; abundance: NA; CDR3aa: ASSLITGFRNTIY
v_gene: TRBV6-1; j_gene: TRBJ1-1; abundance: NA; CDR3aa: ASKGGLNTEAF
v_gene: TRBV19; j_gene: TRBJ1-1; abundance: few; CDR3aa: ASSMEGQGRTEAF
v_gene: TRBV18; j_gene: TRBJ1-1; abundance: NA; CDR3aa: ASSPPGGNTEAF
v_gene: TRBV23-1; j_gene: NA; abundance: NA; CDR3aa: ASSPLAIVPYEQY
v_gene: TRBV10-3; j_gene: TRBJ1-2; abundance: NA; CDR3aa: AIGRSYGYT
v_gene: TRBV4-3; j_gene: TRBJ1-4; abundance: NA; CDR3aa: ASSQDPTPPTGASNEKLF
v_gene: TRBV29-1; j_gene: TRBJ2-2; abundance: NA; CDR3aa: SVPVIGELF
v_gene: TRBV29-1; j_gene: TRBJ2-2; abundance: NA; CDR3aa: SVEMANTGELF
v_gene: TRBV18; j_gene: TRBJ1-1; abundance: NA; CDR3aa: ASSRLGLGSDTEAF
v_gene: TRBV6-4; j_gene: TRBJ2-7; abundance: NA; CDR3aa: ASSDFHGSGQY
v_gene: TRBV5-1; j_gene: TRBJ1-1; abundance: once; CDR3aa: ASSQGTANTEAF
v_gene: TRBV4-3; j_gene: TRBJ1-3; abundance: once; CDR3aa: ASSQDSRAGKNTIY
v_gene: TRBV10-2; j_gene: TRBJ1-1; abundance: NA; CDR3aa: ASTSGTGIAF
v_gene: TRBV6-4; j_gene: TRBJ1-6; abundance: NA; CDR3aa: GGTGGFPYNSPLH
v_gene: TRBV19; j_gene: TRBJ2-7; abundance: NA; CDR3aa: ASNSTSGTDEQY
v_gene: TRBV5-1; j_gene: TRBJ1-1; abundance: NA; CDR3aa: ASSLGSFRDIMNTEAF
v_gene: TRBV6-1; j_gene: TRBJ1-5; abundance: NA; CDR3aa: ASSGLPRPQH
v_gene: TRBV20-1; j_gene: TRBJ2-1; abundance: NA; CDR3aa: SALQSHEQF
v_gene: TRBV7-9; j_gene: TRBJ2-1; abundance: NA; CDR3aa: ASMLAREQF
v_gene: TRBV6-4; j_gene: TRBJ1-6; abundance: NA; CDR3aa: ASREDRGIGSPLH
v_gene: TRBV4-2; j_gene: TRBJ2-7; abundance: once; CDR3aa: ASSKLDRDVSYEQY
v_gene: TRBV18; j_gene: TRBJ2-3; abundance: NA; CDR3aa: ASSPPLAGGGDTQY
v_gene: TRBV19; j_gene: TRBJ1-1; abundance: few; CDR3aa: ASSPWGGTRSEAF
v_gene: TRBV25-1; j_gene: TRBJ2-3; abundance: NA; CDR3aa: ASSEPAGARADTQY
v_gene: TRBV29-1; j_gene: TRBJ1-1; abundance: NA; CDR3aa: SGGTGFAEAF
v_gene: TRBV5-6; j_gene: TRBJ1-3; abundance: NA; CDR3aa: ASSLGGPGNTIY
v_gene: TRBV6-5; j_gene: TRBJ2-7; abundance: NA; CDR3aa: ASSSRDQAYEQY
v_gene: TRBV9; j_gene: TRBJ1-5; abundance: NA; CDR3aa: ASSEGLDQPQH
v_gene: TRBV19; j_gene: TRBJ2-5; abundance: NA; CDR3aa: ASTGSVGTQY
v_gene: TRBV27; j_gene: TRBJ1-5; abundance: once; CDR3aa: ASSLSGSTIQPQH
v_gene: TRBV9; j_gene: TRBJ1-1; abundance: NA; CDR3aa: ASSVGGQGNTEAF
v_gene: TRBV6-1; j_gene: TRBJ2-7; abundance: NA; CDR3aa: ASSETLAGGPWQY
v_gene: TRBV7-2; j_gene: TRBJ2-7; abundance: NA; CDR3aa: ASSLIWLAGVEQY
v_gene: TRBV6-5; j_gene: TRBJ1-2; abundance: few; CDR3aa: ASAPGWGADGYT
v_gene: TRBV5-1; j_gene: TRBJ1-6; abundance: NA; CDR3aa: ASSLAGDRTNNSPLH
v_gene: TRBV2; j_gene: TRBJ1-1; abundance: NA; CDR3aa: ASRGTGRATEAF
v_gene: TRBV7-9; j_gene: TRBJ2-1; abundance: NA; CDR3aa: ASSLRTSLSNNEQF
v_gene: TRBV7-2; j_gene: TRBJ2-2; abundance: once; CDR3aa: ASSLILPGELF
v_gene: TRBV5-4; j_gene: TRBJ1-1; abundance: NA; CDR3aa: ASSLARGGGTEAF
v_gene: TRBV7-2; j_gene: TRBJ2-5; abundance: NA; CDR3aa: ASSLAGAQETQY
v_gene: TRBV29-1; j_gene: TRBJ1-1; abundance: NA; CDR3aa: SVHQGGTEAF
v_gene: TRBV5-4; j_gene: TRBJ1-2; abundance: NA; CDR3aa: ASSLAGTRGRGYT
v_gene: TRBV6-5; j_gene: TRBJ1-2; abundance: NA; CDR3aa: ASSYSLGNYGYT
v_gene: TRBV4-1; j_gene: TRBJ2-7; abundance: NA; CDR3aa: ASSQDRLGWSYEQY
v_gene: TRBV6-1; j_gene: TRBJ1-5; abundance: NA; CDR3aa: ASSEWTVRGIRVNQPQH